This T cell receptor (beta chain) is from a study of T cell repertoires in cytomegalovirus infection. Study-level information: As its CMV epitopes, the study selected recently identified HLA-C-restricted and well-studied HLA-B-restricted targets. Evidence of both CMV infection and a matching HLA type came from public TCR beta signatures.

Concerning this clonotype: Its antigen is currently unknown.

Whole-study results and caveats: Clonotype analysis showed dominance of the ex vivo response by HLA-C-restricted CMV-specific TCR beta clonotypes.

One entry per CDR3 protein, called by TCRdb with MiXCR from the reads. The sample consists of roughly 280,000 distinct CDR3 sequences, about 20% of them appearing once. Between the trimmed V and J ends, which lost 2 bases and 7 bases, there was a span of 6 bases. Germline lookup yields CDR1 MDHEN and CDR2 SYDVKM. The CDR3 totals 11 residues. The rearrangement joins TRBV28 to TRBJ2-7; D not resolved. The clonotype originates from a human donor in good health (CMV status not recorded). Some clones in this sample may be carry-over from other donors' samples. The specimen comprised cultured PBMCs, sampled from culture after CMV antigen stimulation. The CDR3 spells CASSLQVEQYF. In nucleotides, the CDR3 is TGTGCCAGCAGTTTACAGGTAGAGCAGTACTTC.